This TCR beta chain came from a study of T-cell memory formation after mild COVID-19. Study-level results: Clones that shrank (day 15 to 85) were balanced CD4/CD8, whereas later expanders leaned CD4+.

Regarding this clonotype: Antigen unknown.

MiXCR, applied by TCRdb to the 5' RACE reads, yields one record per CDR3 protein. The data contain a few hundred thousand distinct CDR3 sequences, 20% to 25% of them singletons. Per the germline V gene, CDR1 is SQVTM and CDR2 is ANQGSEA. V lost 4 bases, J lost 5 bases, and 14 bases lay in between. The CDR3 runs to 13 residues. The sample comprised PBMCs or a T cell subset sorted from them (not recorded which). The chain is built from TRBV29-1 and TRBJ1-1; unclear D gene. The TCR comes from a young man who had mild COVID-19 (a few samples of this study predate the infection). Cell type and time point are not known. In DNA form, the CDR3 reads TGCAGCGTTGTATCCGGGGTAAGGACTGAAGCTTTCTTT. Translating gives CSVVSGVRTEAFF.